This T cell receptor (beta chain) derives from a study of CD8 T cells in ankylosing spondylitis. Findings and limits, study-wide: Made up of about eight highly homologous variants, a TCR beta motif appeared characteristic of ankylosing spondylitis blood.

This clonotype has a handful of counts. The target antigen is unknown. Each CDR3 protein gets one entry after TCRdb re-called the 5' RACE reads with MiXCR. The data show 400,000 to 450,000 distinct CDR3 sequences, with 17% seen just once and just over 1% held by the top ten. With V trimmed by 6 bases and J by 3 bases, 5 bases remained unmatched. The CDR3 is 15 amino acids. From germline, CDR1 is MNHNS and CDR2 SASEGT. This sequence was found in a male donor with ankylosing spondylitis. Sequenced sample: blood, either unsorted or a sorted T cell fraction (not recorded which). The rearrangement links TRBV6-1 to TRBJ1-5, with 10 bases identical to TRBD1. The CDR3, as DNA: TGTGCCAGCAGAGGGGGACAGGGGCACAATCAGCCCCAGCATTTT. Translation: CASRGGQGHNQPQHF.